A single sample is the source of the 29 T cell receptor beta chains below, sequenced in a study of chemoradiotherapy in HPV16-positive cancers. Assay used: immunoSEQ multiplex PCR; TCRdb lists only in-frame clones, some missing. The sample holds about 66,000 clones, almost 90% seen once. The source material was blood, sampled from a patient who underwent chemoradiotherapy. These receptors all come from a human donor with HPV-associated anogenital cancer.

V and J are TRBV30 and TRBJ1-2; D call uncertain. Germline-derived CDR1 and CDR2 are GTSNPN and SVGIG (reference sequence). There are 13 residues in the CDR3. Trimming left V 0 bases short and J 6 bases short, with 11 bases between. CDR3 DNA: TGTGCCTGGAGTGTAACGGGCTCGGATGGCTACACCTTC. As protein: CAWSVTGSDGYTF.

V gene TRBV6-1 combines with J gene TRBJ2-3; D ambiguous. Trimming left V 3 bases short and J 6 bases short, with 16 bases between. The germline V gene encodes CDR1 MNHNS and CDR2 SASEGT. The CDR3 has 15 residues. CDR3 loop: CASSDERGVGDTQYF. The CDR3 DNA is TGTGCCAGCAGTGACGAGCGAGGAGTGGGTGATACGCAGTATTTT.

A note on this clone: One junction end does not reproduce the germline sequence, and a read error may be involved. The V and J genes are TRBV5-4 and TRBJ2-7; a possible D gene is TRBD1 (5 bases). The CDR3 is 13 residues long. Germline V gene sequence: CDR1 SGHNT, CDR2 YYREEE (reference sequence). The CDR3 nucleotides read TGTGCCAGCAGTTTGGCAGGGAAATACGAGCAGTACTTC. Amino acid sequence: CASSLAGKYEQYF.

In regard to this clone: Germline is not matched at one junction end, which may reflect a read error. The rearrangement links TRBV14 to TRBJ2-4; D may match TRBD1 or TRBD2 (6 bases each). Germline values: CDR1 SGHDN, CDR2 FVKESK. This CDR3 is 13 amino acids long. The CDR3 DNA sequence: TGTGCCAGCAGCGATCTGGGGGGCGCCTCCTACTTCTTC. Its translation is CASSDLGGASYFF.

The CDR3 DNA reads TGTGCCGATCATCCCGGGACTACCCTCACAGATACGCAGTATTTT. Encoded protein: CADHPGTTLTDTQYF. The chain is built from TRBV6-5 and TRBJ2-3; 7 bases line up with TRBD2. From germline, CDR1 is MNHEY and CDR2 SVGAGI. This CDR3 region has 15 residues. The J segment lost 2 bases and the V segment lost 11 bases, leaving 13 bases of the junction unmatched.

The chain uses TRBV28 and TRBJ2-7, with 7 bases fitting TRBD2. V shed 5 bases and J 2 bases; nucleotides not matched to a gene: 6. Germline V lookup: CDR1 MDHEN, CDR2 SYDVKM. The CDR3 covers 14 residues. The CDR3 protein is CASSPQSGAYEQYF. Here the CDR3 DNA reads TGTGCCAGCAGTCCACAAAGCGGGGCCTACGAGCAGTACTTC. The whole variable domain, filled in from reference TRBV28 and TRBJ2-7, reads DVKVTQSSRYLVKRTGEKVFLECVQDMDHENMFWYRQDPGLGLRLIYFSYDVKMKEKGDIPEGYSVSREKKERFSLILESASTNQTSMYLCASSPQSGAYEQYFGPGTRLTVT.

The chain combines TRBV7-2 with TRBJ2-3; D not resolved. The CDR3 runs 16 residues. Trimming removed 2 bases from V and 4 bases from J, with 16 bases in between. CDR1 and CDR2 from the germline V gene are SGHTA and FQGNSA. The CDR3 reads CASSLSSGGMADTQYF. The CDR3 DNA sequence: TGTGCCAGCAGCTTATCTTCCGGTGGCATGGCAGATACGCAGTATTTT.

The genes are TRBV6-5 and TRBJ1-2; weak D call: TRBD1 (6 bases). This CDR3 has 11 residues. V lost 8 bases and J 3 bases, leaving 7 bases between the germline ends. The V gene's germline CDR1 is MNHEY and CDR2 SVGAGI. In nucleotides, the CDR3 is TGTGCCAGCGGGGGCTACTATGGCTACACCTTC. The encoded protein is CASGGYYGYTF.

The rearrangement joins TRBV18 to TRBJ2-5, with D uncertain. Looked up from germline, CDR1 is KGHSH and CDR2 is LQKENI. The ends were cut back, 3 bases at V and 5 bases at J, with 4 bases in the middle. The CDR3 loop spans 11 amino acids. As DNA, the CDR3 is TGTGCCAGCTCACCCCGGGAGACCCAGTACTTC. Translation: CASSPRETQYF. The variable domain in full, completed from reference TRBV18 and TRBJ2-5, reads NAGVMQNPRHLVRRRGQEARLRCSPMKGHSHVYWYRQLPEEGLKFMVYLQKENIIDESGMPKERFSAEFPKEGPSILRIQQVVRGDSAAYFCASSPRETQYFGPGTRLLVL.

This clone has a single count. The chain is built from TRBV15 and TRBJ2-5; D remains ambiguous. In germline, CDR1 is LNHNV, CDR2 YYDKDF (reference sequence). Trimming removed 0 bases at V and 4 bases at J, with 6 bases between. The CDR3 is 13 residues long. This CDR3 reads CATSRDRRETQYF. In DNA form, the CDR3 reads TGTGCCACCAGCAGAGATCGAAGAGAGACCCAGTACTTC.

This chain uses TRBV7-8 with TRBJ1-1; D unresolved. Germline CDR1 reads SGHVS; CDR2 reads FQNEAQ. V was shortened by 5 bases and J by 4 bases, with 17 bases between the two germline ends. The CDR3 is 15 residues long. CDR3 sequence: CASSAYSGRTTEAFF. CDR3 bases: TGTGCCAGCAGCGCCTACTCGGGGAGGACCACTGAAGCTTTCTTT.

The chain is built from TRBV5-1 and TRBJ2-2, with 10 bases that match TRBD1. Germline V gives CDR1 SGHRS, CDR2 YFSETQ. This CDR3 contains 15 residues. V trimming: 2 bases; J trimming: 5 bases; junction bases outside the gene matches: 3. The CDR3 DNA sequence: TGCGCCAGCAGCTTTCGACAGGGGGCTACCGGGGAGCTGTTTTTT. The encoded protein is CASSFRQGATGELFF.

The chain links TRBV11-3 to TRBJ2-7, with D maybe TRBD1 (5 bases). The CDR3 has 12 residues. The V and J ends lost 6 bases and 5 bases respectively, with 11 bases between them. From germline, CDR1 is SGHNT and CDR2 YENEEA. DNA for the CDR3: TGTGCCAGCAGTCAGCAAGGGGACGAGCAGTACTTC. Residues: CASSQQGDEQYF.

The CDR3 loop is CASSLGQKYEQYF. In DNA, the CDR3 is TGTGCCAGCAGCTTAGGACAAAAATACGAGCAGTACTTC. The chain couples TRBV11-3 to TRBJ2-7, with D unclear. Trimming took 1 base from V and 4 from J, leaving 8 bases between them. From germline, CDR1 is SGHNT and CDR2 YENEEA. The CDR3 is made up of 13 amino acids.

Here the CDR3 reads CASSLARDSLTDTQYF. The DNA for the CDR3 is TGTGCCAGCAGCTTAGCGAGGGACAGTTTGACAGATACGCAGTATTTT. The gene calls are TRBV7-9 and TRBJ2-3; 7 bases line up with TRBD1. From germline, CDR1 is SEHNR and CDR2 FQNEAQ (reference sequence). The CDR3 spans 16 residues. V dropped 0 bases and J dropped 3; count of bases not matched to a gene: 6.

This clone was seen a few times. The J gene is TRBJ1-1, the V gene TRBV18, with D unclear. With 3 bases removed from V and 4 bases from J, the gap between germline ends came to 12 bases. CDR1 is KGHSH and CDR2 is LQKENI in the germline V gene. The CDR3 sequence is 14 residues long. CDR3 nucleotides: TGTGCCAGCTCACCCCGGGAGGTAGGCACTGAAGCTTTCTTT. As protein: CASSPREVGTEAFF.

V usage is TRBV6-6 and J usage is TRBJ1-3; 7 bases match TRBD1. The junction had 3 bases not matched to a gene; V was cut back by 6 bases and J by 1 base. Looked up from germline, CDR1 is MNHNY and CDR2 is SVGAGI (reference sequence). CDR3 size: 14 residues. As DNA, the CDR3 is TGTGCCAGCAGCCGACAGGGATCTGGAAACACCATATATTTT. Its translation: CASSRQGSGNTIYF.

The chain uses TRBV6-1 and TRBJ2-2; no definite D call. Trimming took 4 bases from V and 8 from J, leaving 5 bases between them. Germline CDR1 and CDR2: MNHNS and SASEGT. This CDR3 is 11 amino acids long. DNA for the CDR3: TGTGCCAGCAGTGCAGGTGGGGAGCTGTTTTTT. This codes for CASSAGGELFF.

V gene TRBV5-6 combines with J gene TRBJ1-2, with D unclear. V lost 9 bases to trimming and J lost 4 bases, with 22 bases between them. The CDR3 runs 15 residues. Germline V gives CDR1 SGHDT, CDR2 YYEEEE. CDR3 DNA: TGTGCCACCCAGCTTCGGGATGTCGACCGCTATGGCTACACCTTC. Translating gives CATQLRDVDRYGYTF.

The chain carries TRBV11-2 and TRBJ2-1, with no clear D. Trimming removed 2 bases at V and 5 bases at J, with 10 bases between. Germline assignment: CDR1 SGHAT and CDR2 FQNNGV. CDR3 length: 14 residues. DNA of the CDR3: TGTGCCAGCAGCTTACTGACAAGCAACAATGAGCAGTTCTTC. Encoded protein: CASSLLTSNNEQFF.

In this sample, this clone turned up once. This chain joins TRBV5-4 and TRBJ2-7; D is tentatively TRBD1 or TRBD2 (5 bases each). Germline assignment: CDR1 SGHNT and CDR2 YYREEE (reference sequence). V was clipped by 4 bases and J by 1 base, with 15 bases between them. The CDR3 contains 15 residues. CDR3 sequence reads: CASSRPGAKSYEQYF. DNA for the CDR3: TGTGCCAGCAGCCGCCCCGGGGCCAAGTCCTACGAGCAGTACTTC.

V usage is TRBV11-2 and J usage is TRBJ1-6; TRBD1 agrees at 8 bases. CDR3 length: 16 residues. The germline V gene encodes CDR1 SGHAT and CDR2 FQNNGV. Trimming took 4 bases from V and 10 from J; bases not matched to a gene: 12. Here the CDR3 DNA reads TGTGCCAGCAGCTCCTACTCCGGACAGGGCGGGTCACCCCTCCACTTT. Its translation is CASSSYSGQGGSPLHF.

There are a few counts of this clone. The rearrangement links TRBV6-6 to TRBJ1-2, with 7 bases lining up with TRBD1. Germline V gives CDR1 MNHNY, CDR2 SVGAGI (reference sequence). J gave up 8 bases and V 8 bases, and 8 bases lay outside the gene matches. This CDR3 is 12 amino acids long. This CDR3 reads CASGRQGRGYTF. CDR3 sequence (DNA): TGTGCCAGCGGACGACAGGGAAGGGGCTACACCTTC.

The chain is built from TRBV9 and TRBJ2-5; 8 bases fit TRBD2. The end of the DNA aligns better with TRBJ2-7, so the J call may be wrong. CDR3 size: 17 residues. Germline lookup yields CDR1 SGDLS and CDR2 YYNGEE. For the CDR3, the DNA is TGTGCCAGCAGCATTAGCTCTCTAGCGGGCACTTTCTACGAGCAGTACTTC. Residues: CASSISSLAGTFYEQYF.

The chain links TRBV7-2 to TRBJ2-2; no clear D. The length of the CDR3 is 14 residues. In germline, CDR1 is SGHTA, CDR2 FQGNSA. V lost 2 bases to trimming and J lost 3 bases, with 7 bases between them. CDR3 sequence: CASSLLRDTGELFF. CDR3 nucleotides: TGTGCCAGCAGCTTACTCAGAGACACCGGGGAGCTGTTTTTT.

The chain couples TRBV7-2 to TRBJ2-3, with D unresolved. Trimming took 3 bases from V and 6 from J, leaving 7 bases between them. The CDR3 sequence is 12 residues long. Germline loops: CDR1 SGHTA, CDR2 FQGNSA. CDR3 DNA sequence: TGTGCCAGCAGCTTCTACCTGGATACGCAGTATTTT. It codes for CASSFYLDTQYF.

This chain connects TRBV7-9 to TRBJ1-1; D gene ambiguous. Germline CDR1 and CDR2: SEHNR and FQNEAQ (reference sequence). V was shortened by 1 base and J by 4 bases, with 16 bases between the two germline ends. The CDR3 sequence is 16 residues long. The CDR3 sequence: CASSLEWSQRSTEAFF. The DNA of the CDR3 is TGTGCCAGCAGCTTAGAATGGTCTCAGCGATCCACTGAAGCTTTCTTT.

The V and J genes are TRBV4-1 and TRBJ2-7, with D unresolved. The V gene lost 8 bases and the J gene lost 4 bases, with 3 bases spanning the gap. The germline gives CDR1 MGHRA, CDR2 YSYEKL. The CDR3 totals 9 residues. The CDR3 spells CASGYEQYF. The CDR3 nucleotides are TGCGCCAGCGGGTACGAGCAGTACTTC.

The count of this clone is one. A junction boundary mismatches the germline segment, possibly from a read error. The rearrangement uses TRBV7-9 and TRBJ2-7; D unresolved. The length of the CDR3 is 13 residues. Germline lookup yields CDR1 SEHNR and CDR2 FQNEAQ (reference sequence). The CDR3 reads CASRLGSLYEQYF. The CDR3, as DNA: TGTGCCAGCAGGTTAGGCAGCTTATACGAGCAGTACTTC. Filled out from reference TRBV7-9 and TRBJ2-7, the complete variable domain reads DTGVSQNPRHKITKRGQNVTFRCDPISEHNRLYWYRQTLGQGPEFLTYFQNEAQLEKSRLLSDRFSAERPKGSFSTLEIQRTEQGDSAMYLCASRLGSLYEQYFGPGTRLTVT.